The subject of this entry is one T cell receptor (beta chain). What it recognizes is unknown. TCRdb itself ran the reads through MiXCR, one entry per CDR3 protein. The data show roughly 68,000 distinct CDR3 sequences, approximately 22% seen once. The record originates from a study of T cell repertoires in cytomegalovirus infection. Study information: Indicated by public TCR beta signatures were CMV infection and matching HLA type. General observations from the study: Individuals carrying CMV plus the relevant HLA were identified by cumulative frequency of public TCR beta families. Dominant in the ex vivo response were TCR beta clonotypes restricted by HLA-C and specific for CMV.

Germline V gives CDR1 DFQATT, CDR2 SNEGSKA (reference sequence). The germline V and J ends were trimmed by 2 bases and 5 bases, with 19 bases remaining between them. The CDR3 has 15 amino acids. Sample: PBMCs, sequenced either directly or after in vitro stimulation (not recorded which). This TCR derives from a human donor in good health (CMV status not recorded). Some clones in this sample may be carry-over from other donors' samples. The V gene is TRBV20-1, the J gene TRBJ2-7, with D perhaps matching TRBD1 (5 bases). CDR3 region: CSARPELRQLHEQYF. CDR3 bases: TGCAGTGCTAGACCGGAACTCCGACAGCTCCACGAGCAGTACTTC.